A single sample is the source of the 11 T cell receptor beta chains below, sequenced in a study of T cell responses to AZD1222 COVID-19 vaccine. Sequenced by immunoSEQ multiplex PCR; TCRdb stores in-frame clones only, minus some. The table has some 98,000 clones, more than 70% seen once; the top ten hold about 16%. This material consisted of peripheral blood, taken 28 days after the second AZD1222 dose. The receptors originated from an adult who received the AZD1222 COVID-19 vaccine.

This clone was recorded only once. The rearrangement joins TRBV19 to TRBJ2-7, with 12 positions matching TRBD2. Germline CDR1 LNHDA, CDR2 SQIVND (reference sequence). The CDR3 runs to 15 residues. V shed 5 bases and J 5 bases; nucleotides not matched to a gene: 7. For the CDR3, the DNA is TGTGCCAGTAGTTCTGGACTAGCGGGATCCCACGAGCAGTACTTC. Amino acid sequence: CASSSGLAGSHEQYF. Full variable domain (missing parts from reference TRBV19 and TRBJ2-7): DGGITQSPKYLFRKEGQNVTLSCEQNLNHDAMYWYRQDPGQGLRLIYYSQIVNDFQKGDIAEGYSVSREKKESFPLTVTSAQKNPTAFYLCASSSGLAGSHEQYFGPGTRLTVT.

This chain connects TRBV5-4 to TRBJ1-1; 7 bases fit TRBD1. Germline CDR1 reads SGHNT; CDR2 reads YYREEE (reference sequence). The V and J ends lost 5 bases and 2 bases, in that order; junction bases with no gene match: 9. CDR3 length: 15 amino acids. CDR3 DNA: TGTGCCAGCAGACCCACAGGGGCGAGAAACACTGAAGCTTTCTTT. It yields the protein CASRPTGARNTEAFF.

The count of this clone is one. The chain employs TRBV12-3 or TRBV12-4 and TRBJ2-3; unclear D gene. V lost 5 bases, J lost 3 bases, and 6 bases lay in between. This CDR3 comprises 12 residues. This chain's CDR3 is CASSRSTDTQYF. The CDR3 DNA reads TGTGCCAGCAGTCGAAGTACAGATACGCAGTATTTT.

The chain combines TRBV3-1 (or the pseudogene TRBV3-2) with TRBJ2-1, with 12 bases that match TRBD2. The CDR3 runs to 16 residues. V shed 4 bases and J 8 bases; nucleotides not matched to a gene: 9. Germline CDR1 is LGHDT and CDR2 is YNNKEL (reference sequence). Written as DNA, the CDR3 is TGTGCCAGCAGCCCCGTATCGACTAGCGGGGGTCATGAGCAGTTCTTC. It codes for CASSPVSTSGGHEQFF.

The chain employs TRBV7-9 and TRBJ2-1; D call uncertain. The V and J ends lost 2 bases and 8 bases respectively, with 4 bases between them. The length of the CDR3 is 11 residues. Germline CDR1 reads SEHNR; CDR2 reads FQNEAQ (reference sequence). In DNA form, the CDR3 reads TGTGCCAGCAGCTTAAACGATGAGCAGTTCTTC. It specifies CASSLNDEQFF.

The rearrangement uses TRBV27 and TRBJ1-6; D is unclear. V gave up 5 bases and J gave up 6 bases, with 14 bases separating them. The germline CDR1 and CDR2 sequences are MNHEY and SMNVEV (reference sequence). The CDR3 is made up of 15 amino acids. The CDR3 loop is CASSLWSSGNSPLHF. In DNA form, the CDR3 reads TGTGCCAGCAGTCTCTGGAGTAGTGGTAATTCACCCCTCCACTTT.

This clone was seen a single time. The rearrangement links TRBV5-4 to TRBJ2-5; D tentatively fits TRBD1 or TRBD2 (6 bases each). The ends were cut back, 0 bases at V and 4 bases at J, with 13 bases in the middle. The germline V gene has CDR1 SGHNT and CDR2 YYREEE (reference sequence). This CDR3 contains 15 residues. CDR3 protein: CASSLDRGRRETQYF. Written as DNA, the CDR3 is TGTGCCAGCAGCTTGGATAGGGGGAGGCGAGAGACCCAGTACTTC.

The chain couples TRBV5-1 to TRBJ2-7; 8 nucleotides align to TRBD1. The CDR3 extends over 14 amino acids. With V trimmed by 2 bases and J by 6 bases, 7 bases remained unmatched. Germline V gene data show CDR1 as SGHRS and CDR2 as YFSETQ. Here the CDR3 DNA reads TGCGCCAGCAGCTTTCAGGGGGCGCGTTCCGAGCAGTACTTC. It specifies CASSFQGARSEQYF.

This chain connects TRBV13 to TRBJ1-2; no clear D gene. The V gene lost 5 bases and the J gene lost 4 bases, with 8 bases spanning the gap. Germline-derived CDR1 and CDR2 are PRHDT and FYEKMQ (reference sequence). CDR3 length: 12 amino acids. This CDR3 reads CASSAQVYGYTF. CDR3 in DNA: TGTGCCAGCAGCGCTCAGGTCTATGGCTACACCTTC.

This clone was counted once. The chain employs TRBV11-1 and TRBJ1-2, with TRBD1 matching 7 bases. CDR3 length equals 14 residues. Germline loops: CDR1 SGHAT, CDR2 FQDESV (reference sequence). Trimming removed 6 bases from V and 2 bases from J; junction bases left unmatched: 6. The CDR3 region is CASSWDSENYGYTF. CDR3 DNA: TGTGCCAGCAGTTGGGACAGTGAAAACTATGGCTACACCTTC. The variable domain in full, completed from reference TRBV11-1 and TRBJ1-2, reads EAEVAQSPRYKITEKSQAVAFWCDPISGHATLYWYRQILGQGPELLVQFQDESVVDDSQLPKDRFSAERLKGVDSTLKIQPAELGDSAMYLCASSWDSENYGYTFGSGTRLTVV.

V is TRBV29-1 and J is TRBJ1-2, with a tentative D call TRBD1 (5 bases). The CDR3 spans 14 residues. Germline values: CDR1 SQVTM, CDR2 ANQGSEA. The ends were cut back, 4 bases at V and 5 bases at J, with 17 bases in the middle. For the CDR3, the DNA is TGCAGCGTTGGCGGGCGGGGGGTTGGATATGGCTACACCTTC. This encodes CSVGGRGVGYGYTF.